This TCR beta chain was sequenced during a study of cytomegalovirus exposure and HLA in healthy donors. Study context: About 83 million unique TCRs from HLA-typed donors made up an early data release. Study-wide findings and caveats: It was likely that a cluster of highly shared sequence variants was a sequencing artifact.

Points on this clone: Its antigen is undetermined.

V trimming: 4 bases; J trimming: 4 bases; junction bases outside the gene matches: 16. Germline assignment: CDR1 SGHRS and CDR2 YFSETQ. CDR3 size: 18 residues. 60 Vbeta and 13 Jbeta primers were used in PCR. Authors' methods: In a later analysis, of 80 million or so unique beta chains, 9 million to 11 million appeared in at least two donors. The method was immunoSEQ multiplex PCR; TCRdb's version includes in-frame clones alone and lacks a portion of them. V and J calls plus clone size are reproduced from that table; the DNA served to infer D and trimming. The sample contains about 130,000 clones, 82% of which appear only once.

This chain joins TRBV5-1 and TRBJ2-1; 8 bases are a match to TRBD2. This receptor was taken from a boy aged 2-15 years in good health and CMV-seronegative. The sample taken for sequencing was PBMCs. As DNA, the CDR3 is TGCGCCAGCAGCCCAAGGGCTAGCGGGTGGCCATCGTACAATGAGCAGTTCTTC. It codes for CASSPRASGWPSYNEQFF. The variable domain in full, with the rest retrieved from reference TRBV5-1 and TRBJ2-1, is KAGVTQTPRYLIKTRGQQVTLSCSPISGHRSVSWYQQTPGQGLQFLFEYFSETQRNKGNFPGRFSGRQFSNSRSEMNVSTLELGDSALYLCASSPRASGWPSYNEQFFGPGTRLTVL.